The 22 T cell receptor beta chains given below trace back to one sample, sequenced in a study of a mutant IDH1 vaccine in newly diagnosed glioma. Antigen specificity for these receptors is unknown. This table comes from immunoSEQ multiplex PCR, and its TCRdb copy is limited to in-frame clones, with some not included. The sample yields fewer than 45,000 clones, approximately 81% seen once. Noted time point: week 35, safety follow-up. In the vaccine, a single dose held 300 ug of the mutant IDH1 20-mer peptide, along with topical imiquimod. This material consisted of PBMCs, taken from a glioma patient whose treatment included an IDH1 peptide vaccine. These receptors were collected from a middle-aged woman with glioma. Some clones in this sample may be carry-over from other donors' samples.

The chain combines TRBV6-5 with TRBJ2-4, with D maybe TRBD1 (6 bases). The CDR3 covers 15 residues. Between the trimmed V and J ends, which lost 8 bases and 3 bases, there was a span of 17 bases. The germline V gene has CDR1 MNHEY and CDR2 SVGAGI. CDR3 coding DNA: TGTGCCAGCGGGGGCAGGGGATGGGGCAAAAACATTCAGTACTTC. Amino acids: CASGGRGWGKNIQYF.

This clone was counted once. The V gene is TRBV19, the J gene TRBJ1-5, with D hard to call. There are 14 residues in the CDR3. Germline CDR1 LNHDA, CDR2 SQIVND (reference sequence). The V end lost 5 bases, the J end lost 4 bases, and 12 bases lay between the germline ends. The CDR3 protein is CASSALGPNQPQHF. The CDR3 coding sequence is TGTGCCAGTAGTGCCCTCGGACCTAATCAGCCCCAGCATTTT.

The rearrangement uses TRBV7-2 and TRBJ1-6; the D is unclear. The germline V and J ends were trimmed by 5 bases and 9 bases, with 14 bases remaining between them. CDR1 is SGHTA, CDR2 FQGNSA, per germline. The CDR3 has 14 residues. The CDR3 region has the DNA TGTGCCAGCAGCCCCGGACCCTACGGTTCACCCCTCCACTTT. Translated: CASSPGPYGSPLHF.

The chain has TRBV7-3 and TRBJ2-3; D remains unclear. The CDR3 is made up of 14 amino acids. The ends were cut back, 1 base at V and 2 bases at J, with 7 bases in the middle. Looked up from germline, CDR1 is SGHTA and CDR2 is FQGTGA. The CDR3: CASSLRSLTDTQYF. The CDR3 region has the DNA TGTGCCAGCAGCTTAAGGTCCCTCACAGATACGCAGTATTTT.

The gene calls are TRBV5-6 and TRBJ2-5; D tentatively fits TRBD1 or TRBD2 (6 bases each). Germline lookup yields CDR1 SGHDT and CDR2 YYEEEE. With 5 bases removed from V and 1 base from J, the gap between germline ends came to 15 bases. The length of the CDR3 is 15 residues. In nucleotides, the CDR3 is TGTGCCAGCAGGGAAGGGGGGCCGATCCAAGAGACCCAGTACTTC. Translated, it gives CASREGGPIQETQYF.

This chain connects TRBV6-6 to TRBJ2-7; no clear D gene. The CDR3 has 12 residues. Trimming took 4 bases from V and 0 from J, leaving 4 bases between them. The germline CDR1 and CDR2 sequences are MNHNY and SVGAGI (reference sequence). The CDR3 DNA follows: TGTGCCAGCAGTTCAGTCTCCTACGAGCAGTACTTC. This sequence encodes CASSSVSYEQYF.

V and J are TRBV28 and TRBJ1-2; D is undetermined. This CDR3 contains 12 residues. Looked up from germline, CDR1 is MDHEN and CDR2 is SYDVKM. V was trimmed by 6 bases and J by 2 bases, leaving 7 bases between them. The CDR3 region is CASRTGNYGYTF. CDR3 DNA: TGTGCCAGCAGGACGGGAAACTATGGCTACACCTTC.

This chain connects TRBV30 to TRBJ2-4, with 10 bases identical to TRBD2. The CDR3 contains 17 residues. The V segment lost 3 bases and the J segment 3 bases; nucleotides outside the gene matches: 11. In germline, CDR1 is GTSNPN, CDR2 SVGIG (reference sequence). CDR3 residues: CAWRGEAGGRDKNIQYF. CDR3 DNA: TGTGCCTGGAGAGGGGAAGCGGGAGGGCGGGACAAAAACATTCAGTACTTC. The whole variable domain, remainder taken from reference TRBV30 and TRBJ2-4, is SQTIHQWPATLVQPVGSPLSLECTVEGTSNPNLYWYRQAAGRGLQLLFYSVGIGQISSEVPQNLSASRPQDRQFILSSKKLLLSDSGFYLCAWRGEAGGRDKNIQYFGAGTRLSVL.

The chain employs TRBV25-1 and TRBJ2-4, with D hard to call. The germline V and J ends were trimmed by 2 bases and 1 base, with 3 bases remaining between them. The length of the CDR3 is 13 residues. Germline V gene sequence: CDR1 MGHDK, CDR2 SYGVNS. The CDR3 sequence is CASSEGAKNIQYF. In DNA, the CDR3 is TGTGCCAGCAGTGAAGGGGCCAAAAACATTCAGTACTTC.

The V gene is TRBV5-8, the J gene TRBJ1-1; 8 positions agree with TRBD1. The germline CDR1 and CDR2 sequences are SGHTS and YDEGEE. V was pared by 3 bases and J by 2 bases, with 3 bases of the junction left unmatched. The length of the CDR3 is 14 residues. Written as DNA, the CDR3 is TGTGCCAGCAGCTCGACAGGGGTCAACACTGAAGCTTTCTTT. The encoded protein is CASSSTGVNTEAFF.

This CDR3 reads CASSTRQGSGQPQHF. The CDR3 nucleotides are TGTGCCAGCTCAACGCGACAGGGCTCAGGGCAGCCCCAGCATTTT. This sequence joins TRBV18 and TRBJ1-5, with 7 bases matching TRBD1. The ends lost 5 bases at V and 7 bases at J; junction bases unmatched: 11. CDR3 length: 15 residues. Germline CDR1 reads KGHSH; CDR2 reads LQKENI.

The V and J genes are TRBV9 and TRBJ1-2; D ambiguous. Germline lookup yields CDR1 SGDLS and CDR2 YYNGEE. This CDR3 region has 15 residues. The V gene lost 0 bases and the J gene lost 4 bases, with 13 bases spanning the gap. The DNA of the CDR3 is TGTGCCAGCAGCGTAGAGCCGAAGCCCCGCTATGGCTACACCTTC. Translated, it gives CASSVEPKPRYGYTF.

This chain links TRBV7-9 with TRBJ1-1, with 7 bases matching TRBD1. Trimming took 0 bases from V and 10 from J; bases not matched to a gene: 5. The CDR3 has 13 amino acids. Germline CDR1 SEHNR, CDR2 FQNEAQ (reference sequence). CDR3 sequence reads: CASSLAEGAGAFF. The CDR3 DNA is TGTGCCAGCAGCTTAGCAGAGGGGGCCGGAGCTTTCTTT.

This clone has more than one count but fewer than ten. For the CDR3, the DNA is TGTGCCAGCAGCCCTGTTTCGGGAAGTGAAAAACTGTTTTTT. Amino acid sequence: CASSPVSGSEKLFF. V and J are TRBV4-2 and TRBJ1-4, with D uncertain. The ends were cut back, 4 bases at V and 7 bases at J, with 13 bases in the middle. CDR3 length: 14 residues. Germline CDR1 reads LGHNA; CDR2 reads YNFKEQ.

The chain links TRBV7-8 to TRBJ1-6; D is unclear. The V gene's germline CDR1 is SGHVS and CDR2 FQNEAQ. This CDR3 has 15 amino acids. The V end lost 1 base, the J end lost 10 bases, and 14 bases lay between the germline ends. CDR3 sequence (DNA): TGTGCCAGCAGCTTAGTGAAAGGGTTACGATCACCCCTCCACTTT. Translating gives CASSLVKGLRSPLHF. The full variable domain, rest sourced from reference TRBV7-8 and TRBJ1-6, is GAGVSQSPRYKVAKRGQDVALRCDPISGHVSLFWYQQALGQGPEFLTYFQNEAQLDKSGLPSDRFFAERPEGSVSTLKIQRTQQEDSAVYLCASSLVKGLRSPLHFGNGTRLTVT.

J is TRBJ2-7 and V is TRBV20-1, with D unresolved. Trimming took 3 bases from V and 7 from J, leaving 10 bases between them. Germline assignment: CDR1 DFQATT and CDR2 SNEGSKA (reference sequence). The CDR3 is 11 residues long. CDR3 bases: TGCAGTGCTAGGAGAGCTGGGGAGCAGTACTTC. The encoded protein is CSARRAGEQYF.

V gene TRBV5-1 combines with J gene TRBJ1-1; 7 bases match TRBD1. J lost 3 bases, V lost 8 bases, and 10 bases had no gene match. This CDR3 region has 14 residues. Per the germline V gene, CDR1 is SGHRS and CDR2 is YFSETQ. The CDR3 nucleotides read TGCGCCAGTAGCACAGGGGACGAGGACACTGAAGCTTTCTTT. Translation: CASSTGDEDTEAFF.

This clone turned up a few times. This chain uses TRBV9 with TRBJ2-6, with D perhaps given as TRBD1 or TRBD2 (6 bases each). Germline V gene data show CDR1 as SGDLS and CDR2 as YYNGEE. The CDR3 runs to 15 residues. V dropped 7 bases and J dropped 2 bases, with 13 bases sitting between them. The chain's CDR3 is CASLSRGPGANVLTF. DNA for the CDR3: TGTGCCAGCCTGAGTCGGGGGCCTGGGGCCAACGTCCTGACTTTC.

The sample holds a few counts of this clone. The rearrangement links TRBV7-2 to TRBJ1-3; D gene uncertain. The V end lost 1 base, the J end lost 0 bases, and 7 bases lay between the germline ends. This CDR3 is 15 amino acids long. Germline CDR1 and CDR2: SGHTA and FQGNSA. The CDR3 DNA sequence: TGTGCCAGCAGCTTAGAGATGTACTCTGGAAACACCATATATTTT. Protein product: CASSLEMYSGNTIYF.

This sequence joins TRBV10-2 and TRBJ2-5; D call uncertain. The length of the CDR3 is 12 residues. Germline V lookup: CDR1 WSHSY, CDR2 SAAADI. Trimming took off 0 bases at V and 7 bases at J, with 6 bases between the two ends. The CDR3 sequence: CASSESIGTQYF. The CDR3 DNA sequence: TGCGCCAGCAGTGAGTCGATTGGGACCCAGTACTTC.

The chain is built from TRBV28 and TRBJ1-2; tentative D call: TRBD1 (6 bases). This CDR3 spans 19 amino acids. CDR1 and CDR2 (germline): MDHEN, SYDVKM. V was trimmed by 2 bases and J by 4 bases, leaving 26 bases between them. This CDR3 reads CASSLIGGREVGSRYGYTF. The CDR3 bases are TGTGCCAGCAGTTTAATCGGGGGGCGCGAGGTAGGATCGCGCTATGGCTACACCTTC.

The V and J genes are TRBV19 and TRBJ2-5; no definite D call. The length of the CDR3 is 13 residues. V was trimmed by 5 bases and J by 7 bases, leaving 14 bases between them. CDR1 and CDR2 (germline): LNHDA, SQIVND (reference sequence). CDR3 loop: CASSSATSGTQYF. CDR3 bases: TGTGCCAGTAGTTCCGCGACCTCCGGGACCCAGTACTTC.